This TCR beta chain was obtained from a study of PD-1 blockade in classical Hodgkin lymphoma (dated by TCRdb to the early 2020s). Study-wide context: Nivolumab dosing was 3 mg/kg intravenously every 2 weeks, continuing until either disease progression or unacceptable toxicity. To define a peripheral blood immune signature of response to PD-1 blockade in classical Hodgkin lymphoma, the study combined TCR beta sequencing with CyTOF. Study-wide conclusions, independent of this receptor: Baseline TCR diversity was reported to be lower in newly diagnosed patients than in healthy donors, and even lower in relapsed/refractory patients. Patients starting nivolumab less than 1 year after ASCT had lower diversity and were excluded from later analyses to avoid confounding by immune reconstitution. CD4+ but not CD8+ TCR diversity rose significantly by C4D1 (p=0.0027 vs p=0.16), most apparent in complete responders (p=0.02). Trial patients achieving complete response had baseline diversity similar to newly diagnosed patients, whereas partial responders and progressors had significantly lower diversity. The study was limited to a single clinical trial cohort, and causes of repertoire differences, possibly disease activity or prior therapy, remained undefined.

From its cysteine to its phenylalanine, the CDR3 spans 15 amino acids. CDR3 DNA only is kept here, 45 bases in frame from base 1. CDR1 SNHLY and CDR2 FYNNEI were looked up in the germline V gene. The V end loses 3 bases and the J end loses 3 bases, and a stretch of 12 bases separates them. This clone is characterized as medium-sized (0.01 to 0.1%). Its recognized antigen is unknown. Base qualities were left out, and no much larger clone turns up one base away. This specimen includes other DNA sequences encoding the same CDR3. Genomic DNA was extracted with the Qiagen DNeasy kit from unsorted PBMCs and from negatively selected CD4+ and CD8+ fractions. TCR beta CDR3 regions were subjected to amplification by immunoSEQ multiplex PCR with primers that anneal to V and J segments. Amplification bias was minimized using a synthetic immune receptor repertoire, and residual bias was removed computationally after sequencing. Processing in the source paper ran as follows. Custom Python scripts were used to quantify repertoire diversity as the Shannon entropy index. Unsorted, CD4+ and CD8+ repertoires were analyzed separately, except in combined analyses where CD4+ and CD8+ sequences were merged in silico. Clonal expansion was defined as at least a 2-fold frequency increase after treatment relative to C1D1, with a pseudocount of 0.5 for undetected baseline clones. Clones with 0 or 1 copy at C1D1 were defined as singleton clones, while clones with 2 or more copies were defined as non-singleton clones. Clones expanded in unsorted samples were annotated as CD4+, CD8+ or unknown by matching protein sequences in sorted samples from the same patient. Wilcoxon tests on paired samples were used to test diversity changes from C1D1 to C4D1. TCRdb holds this immuneACCESS table with in-frame rearrangements only. Some clones are missing; in checked studies, unresolved V genes explain under half, and the rest has no known cause. V, J and clone size are those of that table, while D and trimming were read from the DNA. Within this sample are about 5,000 clones, with 55% to 65% of them counted one time only. The top ten constitute around 60% of the sample.

According to the study, the label for this sample's time point signals: cycle 1 day 1 (C1D1), immediately before nivolumab initiation. Relapse after autologous stem cell transplantation had occurred in all trial patients, and cohorts A, B and C were distinguished by prior brentuximab vedotin exposure. The trial cohort comprised a few dozen patients with relapsed/refractory classical Hodgkin lymphoma whose best overall responses were complete response, partial response or progressive disease. Trial patients were treated with single-agent nivolumab in the multi-cohort phase II CheckMate 205 trial. Best overall response was determined by an independent review committee according to the 2007 International Working Group response criteria. Trial PBMCs were collected just before the start of nivolumab (C1D1) and during therapy at cycle 2 day 1 and cycle 4 day 1. Peripheral blood was collected in 8 mL Vacutainer Cell Preparation Tubes, from which PBMCs were isolated by centrifugation and then cryopreserved.

The specimen was peripheral blood mononuclear cells (PBMCs), collected at baseline. This receptor was identified in a human donor with classical Hodgkin lymphoma. Recombination connected TRBV2 to TRBJ2-1; a tentative D match to TRBD2 spans 5 bases. The bases are TGTGCCAGCAGTGAGTTGGCAGGAGGCTACAATGAGCAGTTCTTC. Translated, this gives CASSELAGGYNEQFF.